The clone carrying this T cell receptor beta chain was counted between two and nine times. What it binds is unknown. The data belong to a study of cytomegalovirus exposure and HLA in healthy donors. Regarding the study as a whole: Being productive about 90% or about 30% of the time was typical of most TCR beta V segments in an earlier analysis. Presence/absence analyses took donor sequencing depth as roughly uniform. According to the study, 150 to 200 TCR beta chains were cytomegalovirus-associated.

Donors consisted of healthy bone marrow donors. Amplification used 60 Vbeta primers and 13 Jbeta primers. Data came from immunoSEQ multiplex PCR; TCRdb stores just in-frame clones and leaves some out. The sample yields 160,000 or so clones, roughly 82% seen once. The CDR3 totals 15 residues. Germline V gives CDR1 SEHNR, CDR2 FQNEAQ (reference sequence). The ends were cut back, 4 bases at V and 2 bases at J, with 14 bases in the middle. This receptor was obtained from a man over 45 in good health and CMV-seropositive. This chain joins TRBV7-9 and TRBJ2-5, with TRBD2 as a possible D gene (7 bases). The sample consisted of PBMCs. CDR3 bases: TGTGCCAGCAGCTCGTGGGGGGGGCCGCAAGAGACCCAGTACTTC. Translation gives CASSSWGGPQETQYF. The whole variable domain, filled in from reference TRBV7-9 and TRBJ2-5, reads DTGVSQNPRHKITKRGQNVTFRCDPISEHNRLYWYRQTLGQGPEFLTYFQNEAQLEKSRLLSDRFSAERPKGSFSTLEIQRTEQGDSAMYLCASSSWGGPQETQYFGPGTRLLVL.